The 20 T cell receptor beta chains below were found in one sample sequenced in a study of blood T cells in healthy people across ages. PCR was performed a second time for about 7 to 12 cycles using a sample-barcoded 5' primer and a J-beta primer mix. Using its own MiXCR run on the 5' RACE reads, TCRdb lists one record per CDR3 protein. The sample includes roughly 1,100,000 distinct CDR3 sequences, about 25% of them seen just once. Another study also made use of these data, one on T cells of mothers and their children.

Specimen: blood. These receptors all stem from a girl between 2 and 10 years old in good health.

V is TRBV4-3 and J is TRBJ2-1, with TRBD2 matching over 9 bases. The ends lost 3 bases at V and 3 bases at J; junction bases unmatched: 6. The V gene's germline CDR1 is LGHNA and CDR2 YSLEER. The CDR3 length is 16 residues. CDR3 amino acids: CASSQNSGGFYNEQFF. CDR3 bases: TGCGCCAGCAGCCAGAATAGCGGGGGATTCTACAATGAGCAGTTCTTC.

The rearrangement links TRBV5-5 to TRBJ2-2; TRBD2 is a possible D gene (5 bases). V was trimmed by 0 bases and J by 7 bases, leaving 13 bases between them. The length of the CDR3 is 15 residues. Germline loops: CDR1 SGHKS, CDR2 YYEKEE (reference sequence). CDR3 nucleotide sequence: TGTGCCAGCAGCTTGGCCCCGGGATACGTCGGGGAGCTGTTTTTT. Residues: CASSLAPGYVGELFF.

This clonotype was recorded a few times. V usage is TRBV29-1 and J usage is TRBJ2-5, with 7 positions matching TRBD1. The tail of the sequence fits TRBJ2-7 better, so the J call may be wrong. The CDR3 is made up of 13 amino acids. Germline loops: CDR1 SQVTM, CDR2 ANQGSEA. The CDR3 spells CSVVTRGNYEQYF. Written as DNA, the CDR3 is TGCAGCGTTGTAACCAGGGGGAACTACGAGCAGTACTTC.

This clonotype has more than one count but fewer than ten. The J gene is TRBJ2-7, the V gene TRBV7-9, with 13 bases identical to TRBD2. Germline V gene sequence: CDR1 SEHNR, CDR2 FQNEAQ (reference sequence). CDR3 length: 18 amino acids. V was clipped by 1 base and J by 2 bases; unmatched bases: 8. CDR3 region: CASSLVRSGTSGAYEQYF. The CDR3 DNA follows: TGTGCCAGCAGCTTAGTCCGCTCCGGGACTAGCGGGGCCTACGAGCAGTACTTC.

The chain recombines TRBV27 with TRBJ2-5; TRBD2 is a possible D gene (5 bases). The J call may be mistaken, given a closer DNA end match to TRBJ2-7. The germline CDR1 and CDR2 sequences are MNHEY and SMNVEV (reference sequence). The CDR3 has 16 amino acids. CDR3 nucleotide sequence: TGTGCCAGCAGTTTAAGCGGAACAGATCAGAGCTACGAGCAGTACTTC. Its protein product is CASSLSGTDQSYEQYF.

This clonotype was seen only a few times. The V gene is TRBV28, the J gene TRBJ1-1; maybe TRBD1 (6 bases). The germline V gene encodes CDR1 MDHEN and CDR2 SYDVKM. V lost 10 bases and J 5 bases, leaving 29 bases between the germline ends. The CDR3 runs to 17 residues. CDR3 nucleotide sequence: TGTGCCATCAATGTCCCTTACGAAGGACAGCACCCGACTGAAGCTTTCTTT. Translating gives CAINVPYEGQHPTEAFF. The full variable domain, rest sourced from reference TRBV28 and TRBJ1-1, is DVKVTQSSRYLVKRTGEKVFLECVQDMDHENMFWYRQDPGLGLRLIYFSYDVKMKEKGDIPEGYSVSREKKERFSLILESASTNQTSMYLCAINVPYEGQHPTEAFFGQGTRLTVV.

J is TRBJ2-5 and V is TRBV20-1, with D possibly being TRBD2 (5 bases). Per the germline V gene, CDR1 is DFQATT and CDR2 is SNEGSKA (reference sequence). The CDR3 length is 12 residues. V lost 3 bases to trimming and J lost 5 bases, with 10 bases between them. CDR3 nucleotide sequence: TGCAGTGCTAGGGAAGCGGTGGAGACCCAGTACTTC. The encoded protein is CSAREAVETQYF.

The chain employs TRBV4-2 and TRBJ1-2; D uncertain. From germline, CDR1 is LGHNA and CDR2 YNFKEQ. The germline V and J ends were trimmed by 3 bases and 4 bases, with 18 bases remaining between them. This CDR3 region has 16 residues. CDR3 nucleotides: TGTGCCAGCAGCCACATCGGGTCCGCAGGCGGCTATGGCTACACCTTC. It codes for CASSHIGSAGGYGYTF.

J is TRBJ1-6 and V is TRBV25-1; 7 bases are shared with TRBD1. Germline assignment: CDR1 MGHDK and CDR2 SYGVNS. This CDR3 spans 16 amino acids. The V gene end was trimmed by 6 bases and the J gene end by 7 bases; junction bases not matched to a gene: 12. The CDR3 nucleotides read TGTGCCAGCAGCGACAGAGGACAGGAGGCGAATTCACCCCTCCACTTT. It specifies CASSDRGQEANSPLHF.

The chain links TRBV5-1 to TRBJ2-6; perhaps D is TRBD1 or TRBD2 (5 bases each). The germline gives CDR1 SGHRS, CDR2 YFSETQ. V lost 5 bases and J lost 2, with 11 bases in between. CDR3 length equals 15 residues. The CDR3: CASRGVTAGANVLTF. The CDR3, as DNA: TGCGCCAGCAGGGGGGTTACGGCTGGGGCCAACGTCCTGACTTTC.

The chain has TRBV12-3 or TRBV12-4 and TRBJ1-1; 11 nucleotides align to TRBD1. Germline trimming cut 6 bases from V and 10 bases from J; bases unmatched to any gene: 7. The CDR3 has 13 amino acids. CDR3 sequence reads: CASSRTGGAGAFF. The CDR3 coding sequence is TGTGCCAGCAGCCGGACAGGGGGCGCTGGAGCTTTCTTT.

The CDR3 reads CASSFFKYSQETQYF. CDR3 nucleotides: TGTGCCAGCAGTTTCTTCAAGTACAGTCAAGAGACCCAGTACTTC. The chain couples TRBV28 to TRBJ2-5; D not resolved. Germline lookup yields CDR1 MDHEN and CDR2 SYDVKM. The CDR3 contains 15 residues. V lost 3 bases, J lost 2 bases, and 13 bases lay in between.

This clonotype was seen repeatedly, ten times or more. This chain links TRBV27 with TRBJ2-4; D is undetermined. Germline values: CDR1 MNHEY, CDR2 SMNVEV (reference sequence). CDR3 length equals 17 residues. V was trimmed by 4 bases and J by 0 bases, leaving 16 bases between them. The CDR3 DNA reads TGTGCCAGCAGTTCAACAGTCAGTACCTTAGCCAAAAACATTCAGTACTTC. It yields the protein CASSSTVSTLAKNIQYF.

V is TRBV7-2 and J is TRBJ1-4; D not certain. V was pared by 5 bases and J by 3 bases, with 7 bases between. CDR3 length equals 13 residues. Per the germline V gene, CDR1 is SGHTA and CDR2 is FQGNSA. The CDR3 DNA is TGTGCCAGCAGCAAAGCCCCTAATGAAAAACTGTTTTTT. Its protein product is CASSKAPNEKLFF.

This clonotype was detected a few times. The V gene is TRBV7-2, the J gene TRBJ1-1, with D tentatively TRBD1 (6 bases). From germline, CDR1 is SGHTA and CDR2 FQGNSA. CDR3 length: 16 residues. Trimming took off 3 bases at V and 5 bases at J, with 19 bases between the two ends. This CDR3 is CASSLDPGQYGTEAFF. The DNA of the CDR3 is TGTGCCAGCAGCTTGGACCCCGGACAGTACGGAACTGAAGCTTTCTTT.

Notes on this clonotype: At one end, the junction sequence differs from germline, possibly due to a read error. The V call is TRBV11-1, the J call TRBJ2-2, with 10 bases lining up with TRBD2. Germline V gene sequence: CDR1 SGHAT, CDR2 FQDESV (reference sequence). This CDR3 spans 15 amino acids. The CDR3 DNA is TGTGCCAGCAGCCCAGCGGGGGGGTATACCGGGGAGCTGCTTTTT. It specifies CASSPAGGYTGELLF. Combining the CDR3 with reference TRBV11-1 and TRBJ2-2 gives the whole variable domain EAEVAQSPRYKITEKSQAVAFWCDPISGHATLYWYRQILGQGPELLVQFQDESVVDDSQLPKDRFSAERLKGVDSTLKIQPAELGDSAMYLCASSPAGGYTGELLFGEGSRLTVL.

The chain has TRBV20-1 and TRBJ2-5; 9 nucleotides agree with TRBD2. The closer fit of TRBJ2-7 to the DNA end suggests the J call may be wrong. From germline, CDR1 is DFQATT and CDR2 SNEGSKA (reference sequence). The CDR3 is 15 residues long. The CDR3 here is CSARPRGTSNNEQYF. In nucleotides, the CDR3 is TGCAGTGCTAGACCTAGGGGGACTAGCAACAACGAGCAGTACTTC.

This clonotype was recorded a few times. A junction end diverges from the germline sequence, so it may reflect a read error. The J gene is TRBJ1-4, the V gene TRBV5-5; D unresolved. Looked up from germline, CDR1 is SGHKS and CDR2 is YYEKEE (reference sequence). CDR3 length: 13 residues. The CDR3 loop is CASSLDPEEKLFF. CDR3 DNA: TGCGCCAGCAGCTTGGATCCAGAGGAAAAACTGTTTTTT. Combining the CDR3 with reference TRBV5-5 and TRBJ1-4 gives the whole variable domain DAGVTQSPTHLIKTRGQQVTLRCSPISGHKSVSWYQQVLGQGPQFIFQYYEKEERGRGNFPDRFSARQFPNYSSELNVNALLLGDSALYLCASSLDPEEKLFFGSGTQLSVL.

V and J are TRBV7-8 and TRBJ2-3, with no clear D. Between the trimmed V and J ends, which lost 5 bases and 1 base, there was a span of 16 bases. CDR3 size: 16 residues. The germline gives CDR1 SGHVS, CDR2 FQNEAQ. CDR3: CASSLGLEPGTDTQYF. CDR3 nucleotides: TGTGCCAGCAGCCTAGGGCTGGAGCCCGGCACAGATACGCAGTATTTT.

The table lists this clonotype with a few counts. The rearrangement links TRBV2 to TRBJ1-2; D remains ambiguous. This CDR3 spans 12 amino acids. Germline V CDR1 and CDR2: SNHLY, FYNNEI. Trimming stripped 6 bases from V and 7 bases from J, with 12 bases between. The CDR3 DNA sequence: TGTGCCAGCAGAGAACTTGGGGTTGGCTACACCTTC. Its translation: CASRELGVGYTF.